Listed below are T cell receptor beta chains from one sample, sequenced in a study of blood T cells in healthy people across ages. TCRdb independently ran MiXCR on the 5' RACE reads; one entry per CDR3 protein. The table has about 1.4 million distinct CDR3 sequences, approximately 59% seen once. Sequencing was done on a sample of blood. Source of these receptors: a man younger than 35 in good health. Both conserved end residues are part of each CDR3. Each record gives: D gene, V gene, clone size, J gene, CDR3 protein, CDR3 DNA. D genes are given only for firm matches. A row's size may be missing; if present it is once, few, many or a size class.

TRBD2	TRBV6-5	.	TRBJ2-5	CASRPWTSRETQYF	TGTGCCAGCAGACCCTGGACTAGCCGGGAGACCCAGTACTTC
.	TRBV7-9	few	TRBJ1-2	CASSLGPITPSGANYGYTF	TGTGCCAGCAGCCTCGGACCTATAACCCCCAGCGGAGCGAACTATGGCTACACCTTC
.	TRBV15	once	TRBJ2-7	CATSREEGGLYEQYF	TGTGCCACCAGCAGAGAAGAAGGGGGTCTCTACGAGCAGTACTTC
.	TRBV7-9	.	TRBJ2-7	CASSLSDSHYEQYF	TGTGCCAGCAGCTTATCGGACAGCCACTACGAGCAGTACTTC
.	TRBV6-2/TRBV6-3	.	TRBJ2-1	CASLDSITYNEQFF	TGTGCCAGCCTGGACAGCATCACCTACAATGAGCAGTTCTTC
.	TRBV4-2	few	TRBJ2-7	CASSQVGDSRLPEQYF	TGTGCCAGCAGCCAAGTGGGTGACAGCCGCCTTCCGGAGCAGTACTTC
TRBD1	TRBV7-2	.	TRBJ2-5	CASSSPGQGLQETQYF	TGTGCCAGCAGCAGCCCGGGACAGGGGTTACAAGAGACCCAGTACTTC
TRBD1	TRBV25-1	.	TRBJ1-2	CASSESGTAYGYTF	TGTGCCAGCAGTGAATCCGGGACAGCATATGGCTACACCTTC
.	TRBV20-1	.	TRBJ1-1	CSAARRVHRNLNTEAFF	TGCAGTGCTGCTCGCAGGGTACACCGAAACCTAAACACTGAAGCTTTCTTT
.	TRBV20-1	.	TRBJ1-1	CSARLFLWEVLICASKNTEAFF	TGCAGTGCTAGACTTTTTTTGTGGGAGGTTTTGATCTGTGCAAGCAAGAACACTGAAGCTTTCTTT
TRBD1	TRBV29-1	many	TRBJ2-7	CSVEDSTGTGRYEQYF	TGCAGCGTTGAAGACTCAACTGGGACAGGGCGCTACGAGCAGTACTTC
TRBD1	TRBV5-1	.	TRBJ1-1	CASSDDRANTEAFF	TGCGCCAGCAGCGACGACAGGGCTAACACTGAAGCTTTCTTT
TRBD2	TRBV4-3	.	TRBJ2-3	CASSQVRLGLAGNTDTQYF	TGCGCCAGCAGCCAAGTTCGGCTCGGGCTAGCGGGGAACACAGATACGCAGTATTTT
.	TRBV6-1	.	TRBJ1-1	CASKSQLTEPGHPNTEAFF	TGTGCCAGCAAGTCCCAACTCACAGAACCGGGACACCCGAACACTGAAGCTTTCTTT
TRBD1	TRBV27	.	TRBJ1-2	CASSPGTGWWGYTF	TGTGCCAGCAGCCCCGGGACAGGGTGGTGGGGCTACACCTTC
.	TRBV7-2	.	TRBJ2-7	CASSLGRTTYEQYF	TGTGCCAGCAGCTTAGGGAGGACAACCTACGAGCAGTACTTC
.	TRBV29-1	.	TRBJ1-2	CSVESPGYTF	TGCAGCGTTGAATCCCCTGGCTACACCTTC
.	TRBV4-1	.	TRBJ2-5	CASSQRLEVETQYF	TGCGCCAGCAGCCAAAGGCTAGAGGTAGAGACCCAGTACTTC
.	TRBV28	.	TRBJ2-7	CAIIGVNSYEQYF	TGTGCCATTATTGGGGTTAATTCCTACGAGCAGTACTTC
.	TRBV27	.	TRBJ1-1	CASSPQGQTEAFF	TGTGCCAGCAGTCCTCAGGGTCAAACTGAAGCTTTCTTT
TRBD1	TRBV7-2	.	TRBJ2-2	CASSPTGGKIGELFF	TGTGCCAGCAGCCCAACAGGGGGCAAAATAGGGGAGCTGTTTTTT
.	TRBV5-5	.	TRBJ1-2	CASSLAADYGYTF	TGTGCCAGCAGCTTGGCCGCGGATTATGGCTACACCTTC
.	TRBV6-2/TRBV6-3	.	TRBJ2-7	CAITEGPTYEQYF	TGTGCCATCACTGAGGGACCTACCTACGAGCAGTACTTC
TRBD1	TRBV12-3/TRBV12-4	.	TRBJ2-7	CASSRTDRARGEQYF	TGTGCCAGCAGTAGAACGGACAGGGCCCGGGGCGAGCAGTACTTC
TRBD2	TRBV12-3/TRBV12-4	.	TRBJ2-1	CASSQSGAGSEQFF	TGTGCCAGCAGTCAAAGCGGGGCCGGGTCTGAGCAGTTCTTC
TRBD1	TRBV12-3/TRBV12-4	.	TRBJ1-2	CASSQRTGSGYTF	TGTGCCAGCAGCCAAAGGACAGGGAGCGGCTACACCTTC
.	TRBV6-1	.	TRBJ1-2	CASSEALRGPGYTF	TGTGCCAGCAGTGAAGCGCTTCGTGGCCCTGGCTACACCTTC